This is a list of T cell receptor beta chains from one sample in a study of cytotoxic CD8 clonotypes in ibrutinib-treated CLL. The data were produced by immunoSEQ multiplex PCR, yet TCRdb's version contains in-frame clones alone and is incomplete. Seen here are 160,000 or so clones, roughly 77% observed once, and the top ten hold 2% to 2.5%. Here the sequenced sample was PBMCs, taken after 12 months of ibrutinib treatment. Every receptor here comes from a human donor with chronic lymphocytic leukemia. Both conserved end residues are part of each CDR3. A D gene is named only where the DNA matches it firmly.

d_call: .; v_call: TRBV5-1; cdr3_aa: CASSLGEWGSNQPQHF
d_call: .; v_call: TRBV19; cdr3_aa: CASSIRGVINEQFF
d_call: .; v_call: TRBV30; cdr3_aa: CAYLAPGYNEKLFF
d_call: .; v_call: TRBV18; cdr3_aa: CASSPSGSSGNTIYF
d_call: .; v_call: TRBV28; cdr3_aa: CASSFLTDNSPLHF
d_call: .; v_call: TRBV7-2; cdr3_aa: CASSLRSRTAGNTIYF
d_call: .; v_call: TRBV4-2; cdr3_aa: CASSQDPGGVAGYTF
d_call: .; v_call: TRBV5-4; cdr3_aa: CASSLEGGTYEQYF
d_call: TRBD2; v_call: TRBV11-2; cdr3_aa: CASSRAAGVNEQFF
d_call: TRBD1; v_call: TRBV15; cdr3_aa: CATSSNRGYEQYF
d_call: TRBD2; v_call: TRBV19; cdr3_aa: CASSTLGEGTGELFF
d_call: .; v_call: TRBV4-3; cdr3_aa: CVSSPMAGNTEAFF
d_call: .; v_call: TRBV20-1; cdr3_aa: CSARADTQYF
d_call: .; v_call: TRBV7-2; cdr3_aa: CASSFSGGETQYF
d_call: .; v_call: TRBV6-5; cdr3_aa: CATLLGGRETQYF
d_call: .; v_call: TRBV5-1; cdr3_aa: CASSSSGFYSGANVLTF
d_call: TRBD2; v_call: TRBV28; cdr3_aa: CASSRGLAGQKAYEQYF
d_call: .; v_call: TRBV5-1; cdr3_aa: CASSSGSPLNTEAFF
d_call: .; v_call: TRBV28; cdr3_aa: CASSLKAGRSYEQYF
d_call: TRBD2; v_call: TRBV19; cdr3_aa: CASSDREAKYTGELFF
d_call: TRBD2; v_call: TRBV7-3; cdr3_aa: CASSPQPQGLAGTDTQYF
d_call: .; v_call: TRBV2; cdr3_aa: CAGTKRDTMSGAGELFF
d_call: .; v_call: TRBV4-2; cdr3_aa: CASSQEGGRYSSPLHF
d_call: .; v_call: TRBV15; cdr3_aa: CATSRFEGPQHF
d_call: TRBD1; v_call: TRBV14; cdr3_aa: CASSLQSGRGLTQYF
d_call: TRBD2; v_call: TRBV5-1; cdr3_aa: CASRQLPGLSGDWGFNEQFF
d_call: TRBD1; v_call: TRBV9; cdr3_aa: CASSVGQGGETQYF
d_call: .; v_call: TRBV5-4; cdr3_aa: CASSPPGRSNYGYTF
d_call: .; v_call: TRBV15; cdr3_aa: CATSSRGDTDTQYF